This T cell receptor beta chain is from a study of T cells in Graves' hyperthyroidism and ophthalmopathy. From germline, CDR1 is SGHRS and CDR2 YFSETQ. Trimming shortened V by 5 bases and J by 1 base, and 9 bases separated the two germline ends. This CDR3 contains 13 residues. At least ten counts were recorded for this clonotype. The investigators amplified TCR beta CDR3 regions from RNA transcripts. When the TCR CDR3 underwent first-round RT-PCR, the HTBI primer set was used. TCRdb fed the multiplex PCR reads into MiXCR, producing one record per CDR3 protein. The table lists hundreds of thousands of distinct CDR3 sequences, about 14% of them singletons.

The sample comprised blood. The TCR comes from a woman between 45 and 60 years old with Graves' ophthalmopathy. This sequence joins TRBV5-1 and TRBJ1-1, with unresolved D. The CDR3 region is CASSAWRNTEAFF. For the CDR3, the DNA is TGCGCCAGCAGTGCCTGGAGGAACACTGAAGCTTTCTTT.